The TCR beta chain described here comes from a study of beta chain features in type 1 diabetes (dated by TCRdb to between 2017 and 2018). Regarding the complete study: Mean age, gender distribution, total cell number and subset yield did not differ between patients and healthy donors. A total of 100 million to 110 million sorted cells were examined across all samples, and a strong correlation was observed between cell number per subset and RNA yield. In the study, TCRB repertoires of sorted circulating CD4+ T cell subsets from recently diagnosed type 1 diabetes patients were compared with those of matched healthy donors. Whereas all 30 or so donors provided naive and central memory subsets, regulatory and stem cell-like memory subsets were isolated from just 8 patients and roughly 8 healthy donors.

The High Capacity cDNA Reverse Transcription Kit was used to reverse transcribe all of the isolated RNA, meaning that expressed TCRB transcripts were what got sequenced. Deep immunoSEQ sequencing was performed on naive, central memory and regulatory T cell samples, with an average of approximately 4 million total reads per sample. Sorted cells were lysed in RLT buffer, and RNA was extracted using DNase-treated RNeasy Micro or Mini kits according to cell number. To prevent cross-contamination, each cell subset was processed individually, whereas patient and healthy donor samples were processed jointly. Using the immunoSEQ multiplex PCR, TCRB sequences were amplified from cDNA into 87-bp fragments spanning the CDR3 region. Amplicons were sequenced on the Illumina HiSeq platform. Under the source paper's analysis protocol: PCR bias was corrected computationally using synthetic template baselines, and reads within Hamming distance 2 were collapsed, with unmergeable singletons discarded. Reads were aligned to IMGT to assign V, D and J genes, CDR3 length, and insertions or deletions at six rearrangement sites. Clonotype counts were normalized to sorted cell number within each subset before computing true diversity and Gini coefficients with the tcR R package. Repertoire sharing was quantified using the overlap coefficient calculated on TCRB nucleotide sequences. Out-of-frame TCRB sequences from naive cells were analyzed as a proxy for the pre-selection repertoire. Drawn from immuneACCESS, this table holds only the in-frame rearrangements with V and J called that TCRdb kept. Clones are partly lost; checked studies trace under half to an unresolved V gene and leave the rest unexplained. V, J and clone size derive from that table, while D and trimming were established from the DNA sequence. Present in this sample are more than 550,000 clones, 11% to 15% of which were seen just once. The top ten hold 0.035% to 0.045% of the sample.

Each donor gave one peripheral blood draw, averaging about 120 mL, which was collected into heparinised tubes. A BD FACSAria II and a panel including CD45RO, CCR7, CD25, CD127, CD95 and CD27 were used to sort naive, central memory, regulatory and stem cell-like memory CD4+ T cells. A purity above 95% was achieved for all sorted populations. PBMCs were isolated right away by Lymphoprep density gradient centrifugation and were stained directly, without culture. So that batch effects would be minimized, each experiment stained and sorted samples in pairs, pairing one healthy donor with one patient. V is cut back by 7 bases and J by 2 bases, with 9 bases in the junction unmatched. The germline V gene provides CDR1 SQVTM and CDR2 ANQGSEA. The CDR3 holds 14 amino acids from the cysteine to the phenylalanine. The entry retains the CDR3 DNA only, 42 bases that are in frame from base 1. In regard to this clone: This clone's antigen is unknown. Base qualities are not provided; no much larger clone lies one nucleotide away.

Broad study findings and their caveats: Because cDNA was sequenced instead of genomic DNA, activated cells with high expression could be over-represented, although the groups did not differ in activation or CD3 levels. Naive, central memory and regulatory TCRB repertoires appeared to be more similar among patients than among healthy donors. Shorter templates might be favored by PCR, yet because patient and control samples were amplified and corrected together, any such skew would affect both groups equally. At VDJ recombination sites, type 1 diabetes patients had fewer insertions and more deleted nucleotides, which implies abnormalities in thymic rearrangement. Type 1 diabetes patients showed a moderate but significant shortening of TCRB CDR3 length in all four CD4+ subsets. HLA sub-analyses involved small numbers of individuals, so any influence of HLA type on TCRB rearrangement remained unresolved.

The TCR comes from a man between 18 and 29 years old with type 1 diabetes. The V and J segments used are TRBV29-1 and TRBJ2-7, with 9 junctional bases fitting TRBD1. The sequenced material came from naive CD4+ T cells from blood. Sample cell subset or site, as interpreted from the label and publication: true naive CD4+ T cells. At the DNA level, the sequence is TGCAGCGGCGGACAGGGGATTGGAGCCTACGAGCAGTACTTC. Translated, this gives CSGGQGIGAYEQYF.